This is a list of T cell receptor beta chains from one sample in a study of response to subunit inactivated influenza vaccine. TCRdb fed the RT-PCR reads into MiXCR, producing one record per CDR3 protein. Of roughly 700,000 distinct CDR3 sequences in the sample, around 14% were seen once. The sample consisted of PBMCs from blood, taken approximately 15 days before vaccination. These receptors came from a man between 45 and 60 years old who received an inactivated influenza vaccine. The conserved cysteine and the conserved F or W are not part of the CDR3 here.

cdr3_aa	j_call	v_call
TPGLGQPQH	TRBJ1-5	TRBV6-1
ASSLEWGDDTEVF	TRBJ1-1	TRBV5-1
AWIGTAETQY	TRBJ2-5	TRBV30
SAAHRGRNTEAF	TRBJ1-1	TRBV20-1
SARAGTTYEQY	TRBJ2-7	TRBV20-1
ASSEWQEETQY	TRBJ2-5	TRBV6-4
ASSYDPPFQGGDEQF	TRBJ2-1	TRBV6-2/TRBV6-3
ASTLAGGPYEQY	TRBJ2-7	TRBV12-3/TRBV12-4
ASSLRGIYNEQF	TRBJ2-1	TRBV6-2/TRBV6-3
ASKLTAYSGNTIY	TRBJ1-3	TRBV5-8
ATSFDRRGGNQPQH	TRBJ1-5	TRBV15
SAGQTGWAYNEQF	TRBJ2-1	TRBV29-1
ASSLNLRPPGNTIY	TRBJ1-3	TRBV7-2
ASRTGGSATLPLTQY	TRBJ2-3	TRBV2
ASSQTLPGTQY	TRBJ2-3	TRBV3-1
ASSSPRAKSENIQY	TRBJ2-4	TRBV7-8
ASSYSSSGGLKETQY	TRBJ2-5	TRBV6-5
ASSVGPETGESYGYT	TRBJ1-2	TRBV9
ASSMGLAWETQY	TRBJ2-5	TRBV5-1
AISDTGVNEQF	TRBJ2-1	TRBV10-3
SVTDPGVYEQY	TRBJ2-7	TRBV20-1
ASSLATTGNTGELF	TRBJ2-2	TRBV5-1
SASPWDEQF	TRBJ2-1	TRBV20-1
ATGGTSGTQETQY	TRBJ2-5	TRBV10-3
ASSRREGIREQF	TRBJ2-1	TRBV3-1
ASSSQGGHEKLF	TRBJ1-4	TRBV7-9
ASSLANQGTSGKETQY	TRBJ2-5	TRBV5-1
SARGRDRETYT	TRBJ1-2	TRBV20-1
SVGGGLRQETQY	TRBJ2-5	TRBV29-1
ASSEAATVTYEQY	TRBJ2-7	TRBV6-1
ASRDSFSNQPQH	TRBJ1-5	TRBV12-3/TRBV12-4
SATLGSESTDTQY	TRBJ2-3	TRBV20-1
ASSQFARTGGDSEQY	TRBJ2-7	TRBV4-1
SVAGQDSYEQY	TRBJ2-7	TRBV29-1
ASSQTTGTYEQF	TRBJ2-1	TRBV4-1
ASSPNSLAGSYEQY	TRBJ2-7	TRBV3-1
ASSQEGAEETQY	TRBJ2-5	TRBV4-2
ASSESKGRQPQH	TRBJ1-5	TRBV10-2
ASSIFRQGMDEQY	TRBJ2-7	TRBV7-9
SVEGGRRASYNEQF	TRBJ2-1	TRBV29-1